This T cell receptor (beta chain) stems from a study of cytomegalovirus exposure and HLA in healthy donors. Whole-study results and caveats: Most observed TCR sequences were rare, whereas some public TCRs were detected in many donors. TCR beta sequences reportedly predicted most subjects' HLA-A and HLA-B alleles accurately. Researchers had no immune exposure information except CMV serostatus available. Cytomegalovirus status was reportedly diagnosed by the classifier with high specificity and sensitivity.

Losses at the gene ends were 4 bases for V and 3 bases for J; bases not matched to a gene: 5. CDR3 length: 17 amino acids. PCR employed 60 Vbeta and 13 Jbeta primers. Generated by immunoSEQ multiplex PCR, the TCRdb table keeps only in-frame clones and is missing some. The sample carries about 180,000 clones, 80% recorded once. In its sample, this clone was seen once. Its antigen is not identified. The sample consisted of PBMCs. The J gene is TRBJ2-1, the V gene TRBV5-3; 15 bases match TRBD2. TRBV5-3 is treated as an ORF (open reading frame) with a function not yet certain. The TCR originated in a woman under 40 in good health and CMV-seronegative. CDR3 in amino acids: CARSPRTSGGDYNEQFF. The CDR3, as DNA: TGTGCCAGAAGCCCCCGGACTAGCGGGGGGGACTACAATGAGCAGTTCTTC.